This T cell receptor (beta chain) stems from a study of cytomegalovirus exposure and HLA in healthy donors. This CDR3 contains 20 residues. V was trimmed by 3 bases and J by 2 bases, leaving 27 bases between them. Germline loops: CDR1 MNHEY, CDR2 SMNVEV (reference sequence). Clones were read by immunoSEQ multiplex PCR, and TCRdb kept only the in-frame ones, dropping some. This table holds fewer than 250,000 clones, approximately 87% found once. The material sequenced was PBMCs. The receptor was derived from a young man in good health and CMV-seronegative. The gene calls are TRBV27 and TRBJ2-3; weak D call: TRBD1 (7 bases). CDR3 residues: CASSFLGRGVRSPTTDTQYF. The DNA of the CDR3 is TGTGCCAGCAGTTTCCTCGGCAGGGGGGTGCGGAGCCCCACCACAGATACGCAGTATTTT.